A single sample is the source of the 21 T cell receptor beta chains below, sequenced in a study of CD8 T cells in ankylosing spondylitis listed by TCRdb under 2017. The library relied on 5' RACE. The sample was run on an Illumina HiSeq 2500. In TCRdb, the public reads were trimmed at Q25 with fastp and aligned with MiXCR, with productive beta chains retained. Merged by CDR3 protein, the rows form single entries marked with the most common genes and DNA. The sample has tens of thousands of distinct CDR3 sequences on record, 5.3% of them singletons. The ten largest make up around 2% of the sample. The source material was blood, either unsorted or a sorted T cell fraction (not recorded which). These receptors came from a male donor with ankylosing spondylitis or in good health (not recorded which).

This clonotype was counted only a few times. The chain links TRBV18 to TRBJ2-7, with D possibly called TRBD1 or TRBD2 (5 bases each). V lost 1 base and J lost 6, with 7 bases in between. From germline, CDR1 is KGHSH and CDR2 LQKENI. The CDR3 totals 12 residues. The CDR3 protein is CASSPRDGEQYF. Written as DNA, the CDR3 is TGTGCCAGCTCACCACGGGACGGCGAGCAGTACTTC. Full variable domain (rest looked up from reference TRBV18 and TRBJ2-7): NAGVMQNPRHLVRRRGQEARLRCSPMKGHSHVYWYRQLPEEGLKFMVYLQKENIIDESGMPKERFSAEFPKEGPSILRIQQVVRGDSAAYFCASSPRDGEQYFGPGTRLTVT.

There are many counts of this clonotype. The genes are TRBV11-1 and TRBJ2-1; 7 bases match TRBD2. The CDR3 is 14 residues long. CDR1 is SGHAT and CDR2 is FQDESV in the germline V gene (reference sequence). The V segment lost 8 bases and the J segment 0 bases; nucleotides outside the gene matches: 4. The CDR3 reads CASGGGVSYNEQFF. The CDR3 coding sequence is TGTGCCAGCGGTGGGGGGGTCTCCTACAATGAGCAGTTCTTC.

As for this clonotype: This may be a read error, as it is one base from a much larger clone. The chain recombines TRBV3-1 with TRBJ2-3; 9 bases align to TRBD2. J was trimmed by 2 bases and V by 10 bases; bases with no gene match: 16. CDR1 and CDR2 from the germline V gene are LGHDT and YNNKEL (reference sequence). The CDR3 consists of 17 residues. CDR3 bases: TGTGCCACCTGCCAAGAAAGACTAGCGGTGATCACAGATACGCAGTATTTT. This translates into CATCQERLAVITDTQYF.

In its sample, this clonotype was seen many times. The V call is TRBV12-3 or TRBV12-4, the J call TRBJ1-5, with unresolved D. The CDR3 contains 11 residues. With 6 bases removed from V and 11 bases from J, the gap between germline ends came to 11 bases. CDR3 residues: CASSSGRSQHF. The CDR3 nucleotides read TGTGCCAGCAGCTCAGGACGTTCCCAGCATTTT.

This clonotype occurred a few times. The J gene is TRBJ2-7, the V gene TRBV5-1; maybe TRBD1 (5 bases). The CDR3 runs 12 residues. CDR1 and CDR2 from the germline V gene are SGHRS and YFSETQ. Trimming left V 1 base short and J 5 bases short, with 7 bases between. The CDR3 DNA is TGCGCCAGCAGCTTGCAGGGTAACGAGCAGTACTTC. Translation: CASSLQGNEQYF.

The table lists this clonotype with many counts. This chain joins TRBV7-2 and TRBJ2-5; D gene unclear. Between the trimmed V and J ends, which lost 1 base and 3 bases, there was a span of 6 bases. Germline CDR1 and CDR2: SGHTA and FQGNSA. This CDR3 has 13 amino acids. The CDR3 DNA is TGTGCCAGCAGCTTAGTAGCAAAAGAGACCCAGTACTTC. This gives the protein CASSLVAKETQYF.

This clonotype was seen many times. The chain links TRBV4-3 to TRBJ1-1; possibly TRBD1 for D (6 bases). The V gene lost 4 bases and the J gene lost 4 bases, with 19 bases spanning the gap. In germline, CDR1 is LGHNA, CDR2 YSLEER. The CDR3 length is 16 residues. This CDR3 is CASSRGREGVVTEAFF. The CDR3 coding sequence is TGCGCCAGCAGCCGCGGCCGTGAGGGGGTAGTCACTGAAGCTTTCTTT.

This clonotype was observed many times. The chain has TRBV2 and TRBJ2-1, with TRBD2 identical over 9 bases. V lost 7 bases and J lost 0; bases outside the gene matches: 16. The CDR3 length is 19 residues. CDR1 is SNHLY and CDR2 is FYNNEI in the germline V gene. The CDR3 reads CASTPRGSGGLSSYNEQFF. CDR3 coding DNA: TGTGCCAGCACCCCCAGGGGTAGCGGGGGCCTTAGCTCCTACAATGAGCAGTTCTTC.

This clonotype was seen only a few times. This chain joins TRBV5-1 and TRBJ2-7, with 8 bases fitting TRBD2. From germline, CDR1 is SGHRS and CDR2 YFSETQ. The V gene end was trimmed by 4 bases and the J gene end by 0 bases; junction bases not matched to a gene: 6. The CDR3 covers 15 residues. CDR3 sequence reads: CASSKAGESSYEQYF. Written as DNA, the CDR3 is TGCGCCAGCAGCAAAGCGGGGGAGAGCTCCTACGAGCAGTACTTC.

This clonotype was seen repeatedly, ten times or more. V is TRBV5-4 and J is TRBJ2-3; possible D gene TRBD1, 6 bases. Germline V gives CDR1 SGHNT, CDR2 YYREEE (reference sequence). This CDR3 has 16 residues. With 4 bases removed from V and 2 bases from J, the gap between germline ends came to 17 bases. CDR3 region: CASSNRQDSFTDTQYF. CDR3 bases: TGTGCCAGCAGCAACCGACAGGATAGTTTCACAGATACGCAGTATTTT.

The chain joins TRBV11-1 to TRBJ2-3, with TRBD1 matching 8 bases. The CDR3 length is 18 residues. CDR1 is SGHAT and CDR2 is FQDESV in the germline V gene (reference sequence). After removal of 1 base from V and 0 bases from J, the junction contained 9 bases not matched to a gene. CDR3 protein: CASSLGLQGEGSTDTQYF. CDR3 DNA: TGTGCCAGCAGCTTAGGCTTACAGGGGGAAGGAAGCACAGATACGCAGTATTTT.

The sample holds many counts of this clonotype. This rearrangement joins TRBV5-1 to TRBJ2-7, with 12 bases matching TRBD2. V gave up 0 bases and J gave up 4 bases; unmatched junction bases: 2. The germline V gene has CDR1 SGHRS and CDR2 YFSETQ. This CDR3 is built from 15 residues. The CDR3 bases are TGCGCCAGCAGCTTGGGCCTAGCGGGGGGGTACGAGCAGTACTTC. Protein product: CASSLGLAGGYEQYF.

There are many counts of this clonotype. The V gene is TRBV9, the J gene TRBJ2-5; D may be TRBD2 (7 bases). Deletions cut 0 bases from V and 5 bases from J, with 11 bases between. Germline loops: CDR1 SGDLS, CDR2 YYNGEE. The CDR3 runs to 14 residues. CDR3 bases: TGTGCCAGCAGCGTAGCGGGGGGCGGGGAGACCCAGTACTTC. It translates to CASSVAGGGETQYF.

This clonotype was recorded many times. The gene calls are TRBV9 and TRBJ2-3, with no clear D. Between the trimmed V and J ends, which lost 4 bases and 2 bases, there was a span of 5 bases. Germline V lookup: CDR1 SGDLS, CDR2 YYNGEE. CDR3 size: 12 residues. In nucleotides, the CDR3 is TGTGCCAGCAGCTCTTCCACAGATACGCAGTATTTT. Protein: CASSSSTDTQYF. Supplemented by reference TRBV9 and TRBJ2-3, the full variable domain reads DSGVTQTPKHLITATGQRVTLRCSPRSGDLSVYWYQQSLDQGLQFLIQYYNGEERAKGNILERFSAQQFPDLHSELNLSSLELGDSALYFCASSSSTDTQYFGPGTRLTVL.

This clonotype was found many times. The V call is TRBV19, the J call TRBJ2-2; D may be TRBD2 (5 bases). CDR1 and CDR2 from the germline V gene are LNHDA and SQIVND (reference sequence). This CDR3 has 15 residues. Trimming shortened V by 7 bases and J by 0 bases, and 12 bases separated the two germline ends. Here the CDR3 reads CASMTGGSNTGELFF. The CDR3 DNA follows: TGTGCCAGTATGACCGGAGGCTCGAACACCGGGGAGCTGTTTTTT.

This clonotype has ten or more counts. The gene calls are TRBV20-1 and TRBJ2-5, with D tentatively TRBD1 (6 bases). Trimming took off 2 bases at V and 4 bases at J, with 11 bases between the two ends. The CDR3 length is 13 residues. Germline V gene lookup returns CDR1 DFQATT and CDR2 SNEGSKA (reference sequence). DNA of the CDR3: TGCAGTGCTAGAATAACAGGGTTAGAGACCCAGTACTTC. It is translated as CSARITGLETQYF.

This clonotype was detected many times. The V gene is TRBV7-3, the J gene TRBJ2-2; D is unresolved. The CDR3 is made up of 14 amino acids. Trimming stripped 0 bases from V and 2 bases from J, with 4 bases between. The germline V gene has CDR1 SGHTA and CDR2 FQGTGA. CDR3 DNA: TGTGCCAGCAGCTTAACAGCTAACACCGGGGAGCTGTTTTTT. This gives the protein CASSLTANTGELFF.

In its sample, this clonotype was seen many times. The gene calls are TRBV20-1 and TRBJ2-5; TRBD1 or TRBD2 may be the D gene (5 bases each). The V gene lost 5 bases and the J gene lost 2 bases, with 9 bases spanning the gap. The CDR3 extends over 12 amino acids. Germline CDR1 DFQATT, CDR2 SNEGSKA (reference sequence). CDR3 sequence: CSAGGPQETQYF. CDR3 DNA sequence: TGCAGTGCTGGGGGACCTCAAGAGACCCAGTACTTC.

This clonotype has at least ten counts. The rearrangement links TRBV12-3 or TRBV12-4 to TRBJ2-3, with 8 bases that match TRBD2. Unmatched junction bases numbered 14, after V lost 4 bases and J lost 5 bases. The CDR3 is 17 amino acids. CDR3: CASSSTLGSLAGDTQYF. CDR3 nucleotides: TGTGCCAGCAGTTCCACCCTGGGGAGTCTAGCGGGAGATACGCAGTATTTT.

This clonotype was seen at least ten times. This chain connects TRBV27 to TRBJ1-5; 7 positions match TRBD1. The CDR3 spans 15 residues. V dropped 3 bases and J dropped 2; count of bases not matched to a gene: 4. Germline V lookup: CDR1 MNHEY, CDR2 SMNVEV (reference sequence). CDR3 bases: TGTGCCAGCAGTTTGGAGGGGGCTGGCAATCAGCCCCAGCATTTT. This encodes CASSLEGAGNQPQHF.

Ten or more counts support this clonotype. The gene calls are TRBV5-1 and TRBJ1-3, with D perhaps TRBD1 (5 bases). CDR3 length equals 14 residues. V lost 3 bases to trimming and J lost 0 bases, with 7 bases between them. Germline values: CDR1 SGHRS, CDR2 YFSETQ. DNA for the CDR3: TGCGCCAGCAGCTACGACAGCTCTGGAAACACCATATATTTT. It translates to CASSYDSSGNTIYF.